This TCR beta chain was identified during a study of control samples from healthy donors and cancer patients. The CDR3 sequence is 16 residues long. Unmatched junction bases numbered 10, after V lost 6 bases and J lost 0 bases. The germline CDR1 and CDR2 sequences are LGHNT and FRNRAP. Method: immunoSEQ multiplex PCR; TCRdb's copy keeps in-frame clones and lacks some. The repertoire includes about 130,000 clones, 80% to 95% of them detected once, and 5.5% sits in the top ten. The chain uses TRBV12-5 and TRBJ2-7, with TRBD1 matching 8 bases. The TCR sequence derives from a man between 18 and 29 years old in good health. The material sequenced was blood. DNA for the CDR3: TGTGCTAGTGGACCCATTGGACAGGGAGACTCCTACGAGCAGTACTTC. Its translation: CASGPIGQGDSYEQYF.